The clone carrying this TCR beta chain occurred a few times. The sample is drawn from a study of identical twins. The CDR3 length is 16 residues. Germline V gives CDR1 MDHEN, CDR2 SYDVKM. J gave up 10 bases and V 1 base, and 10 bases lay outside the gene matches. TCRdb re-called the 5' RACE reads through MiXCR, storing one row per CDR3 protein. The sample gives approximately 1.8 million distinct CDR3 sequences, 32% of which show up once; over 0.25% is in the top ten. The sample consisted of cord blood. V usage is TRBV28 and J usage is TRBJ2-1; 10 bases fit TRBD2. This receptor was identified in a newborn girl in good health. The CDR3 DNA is TGTGCCAGCAGTTTATCATTACTAGCGGGACTGCGGGAGCAGTTCTTC. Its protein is CASSLSLLAGLREQFF.